This T cell receptor (beta chain) was identified in a study of T cell repertoires in cytomegalovirus infection. Study information: It can be stated that public TCR beta signatures indicated CMV infection as well as a matching HLA type.

Whole-study results and caveats: HLA-C-restricted CMV-specific TCR beta clonotypes were dominant in the ex vivo response. Accumulated public TCR beta family frequency recognized individuals carrying CMV together with the relevant HLA.

TCRdb analysed the reads with MiXCR anew, one entry per CDR3 protein. The data contain over 150,000 distinct CDR3 sequences, 17% of them singletons. For this clonotype: What it binds is unknown.

The CDR3 contains 16 residues. V lost 0 bases and J 7 bases, leaving 16 bases between the germline ends. Germline V gene sequence: CDR1 SGHDT, CDR2 YYEEEE. The TCR sequence derives from a human donor in good health (CMV status not recorded). Some clones in this sample may be carry-over from other donors' samples. V usage is TRBV5-6 and J usage is TRBJ2-2; tentatively, D is TRBD2 (6 bases). Sequencing used CD8+ T cells from PBMCs. CDR3 amino acids: CASSLAGGSRSGELFF. CDR3 DNA sequence: TGTGCCAGCAGCTTGGCAGGAGGGTCCAGGAGCGGGGAGCTGTTTTTT.